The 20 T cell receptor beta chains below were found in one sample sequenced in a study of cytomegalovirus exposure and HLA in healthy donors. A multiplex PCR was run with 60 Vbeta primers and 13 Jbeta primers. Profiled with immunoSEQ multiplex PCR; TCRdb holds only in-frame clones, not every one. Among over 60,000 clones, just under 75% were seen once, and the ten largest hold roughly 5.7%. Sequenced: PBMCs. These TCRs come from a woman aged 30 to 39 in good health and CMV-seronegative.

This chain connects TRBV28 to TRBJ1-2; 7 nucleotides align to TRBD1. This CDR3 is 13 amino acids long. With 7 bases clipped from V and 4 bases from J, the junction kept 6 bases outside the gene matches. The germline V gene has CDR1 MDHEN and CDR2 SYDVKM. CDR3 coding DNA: TGTGCCAGCATCGGGACAGCTTCCTATGGCTACACCTTC. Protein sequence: CASIGTASYGYTF.

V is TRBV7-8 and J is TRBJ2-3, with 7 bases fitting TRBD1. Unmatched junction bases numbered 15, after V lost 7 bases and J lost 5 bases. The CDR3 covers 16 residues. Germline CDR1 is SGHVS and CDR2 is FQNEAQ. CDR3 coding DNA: TGTGCCAGCACCTCCTCCCCTGGGACAGTCCTAGATACGCAGTATTTT. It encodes CASTSSPGTVLDTQYF.

CDR3 sequence reads: CASRYSSGPQHF. The CDR3, as DNA: TGTGCCAGCAGATATTCCAGTGGCCCCCAGCATTTT. The chain employs TRBV25-1 and TRBJ1-5; D is ambiguous. CDR1 is MGHDK and CDR2 is SYGVNS in the germline V gene. The CDR3 is 12 residues long. V dropped 6 bases and J dropped 10 bases, with 13 bases sitting between them.

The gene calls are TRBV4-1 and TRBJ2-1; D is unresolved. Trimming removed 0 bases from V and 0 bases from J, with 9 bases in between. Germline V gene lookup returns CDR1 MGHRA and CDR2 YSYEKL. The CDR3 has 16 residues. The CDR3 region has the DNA TGCGCCAGCAGCCAAGATTCTAGAAGCTCCTACAATGAGCAGTTCTTC. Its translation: CASSQDSRSSYNEQFF.

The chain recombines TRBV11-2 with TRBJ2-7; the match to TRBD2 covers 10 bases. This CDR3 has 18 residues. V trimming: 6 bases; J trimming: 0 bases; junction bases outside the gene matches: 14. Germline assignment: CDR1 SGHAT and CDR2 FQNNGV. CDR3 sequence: CASSPSRLAGLISYEQYF. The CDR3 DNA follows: TGTGCCAGCAGTCCATCTCGACTAGCGGGCCTGATCTCCTACGAGCAGTACTTC.

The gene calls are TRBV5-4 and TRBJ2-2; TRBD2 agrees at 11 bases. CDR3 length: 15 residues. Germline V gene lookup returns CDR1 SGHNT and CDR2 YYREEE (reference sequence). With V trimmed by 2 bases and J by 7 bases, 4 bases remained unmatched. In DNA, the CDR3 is TGTGCCAGCAGCTTACTAGCGGGAGACAGCGGGGAGCTGTTTTTT. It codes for CASSLLAGDSGELFF.

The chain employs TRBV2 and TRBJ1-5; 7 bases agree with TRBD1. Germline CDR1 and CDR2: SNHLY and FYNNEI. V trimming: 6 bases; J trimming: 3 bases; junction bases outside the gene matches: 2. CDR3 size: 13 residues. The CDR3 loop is CASRGQPNQPQHF. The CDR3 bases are TGTGCCAGCAGGGGACAGCCCAATCAGCCCCAGCATTTT.

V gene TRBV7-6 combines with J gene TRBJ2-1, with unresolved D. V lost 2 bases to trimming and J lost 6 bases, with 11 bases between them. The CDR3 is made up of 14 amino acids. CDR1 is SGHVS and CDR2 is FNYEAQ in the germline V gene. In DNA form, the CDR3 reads TGTGCCAGCAGCTTAACTGGCGGAAGCAATGAGCAGTTCTTC. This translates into CASSLTGGSNEQFF.

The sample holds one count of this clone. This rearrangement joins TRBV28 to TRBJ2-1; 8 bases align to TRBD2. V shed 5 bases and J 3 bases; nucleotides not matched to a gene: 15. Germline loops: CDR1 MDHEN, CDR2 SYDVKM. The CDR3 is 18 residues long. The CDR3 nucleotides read TGTGCCAGCAGTAATTCTTTGGGGGGACTAGACAGCTACAATGAGCAGTTCTTC. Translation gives CASSNSLGGLDSYNEQFF. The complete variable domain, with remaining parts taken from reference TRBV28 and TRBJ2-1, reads DVKVTQSSRYLVKRTGEKVFLECVQDMDHENMFWYRQDPGLGLRLIYFSYDVKMKEKGDIPEGYSVSREKKERFSLILESASTNQTSMYLCASSNSLGGLDSYNEQFFGPGTRLTVL.

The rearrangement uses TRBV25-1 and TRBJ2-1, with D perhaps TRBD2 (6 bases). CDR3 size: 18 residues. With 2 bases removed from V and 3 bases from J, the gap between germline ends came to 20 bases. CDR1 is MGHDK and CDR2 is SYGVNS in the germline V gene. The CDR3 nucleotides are TGTGCCAGCAGTGAAGCAGAAGCCGGGACTCCCTTCTACAATGAGCAGTTCTTC. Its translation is CASSEAEAGTPFYNEQFF.

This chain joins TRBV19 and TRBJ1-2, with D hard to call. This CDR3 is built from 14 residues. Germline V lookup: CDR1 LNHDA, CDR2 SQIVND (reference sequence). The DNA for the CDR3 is TGTGCTTGTTGCAAGCAGAAGGCGGCATACGGCTACACCTTC. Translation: CACCKQKAAYGYTF. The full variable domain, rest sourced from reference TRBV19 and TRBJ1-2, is DGGITQSPKYLFRKEGQNVTLSCEQNLNHDAMYWYRQDPGQGLRLIYYSQIVNDFQKGDIAEGYSVSREKKESFPLTVTSAQKNPTAFYLCACCKQKAAYGYTFGSGTRLTVV.

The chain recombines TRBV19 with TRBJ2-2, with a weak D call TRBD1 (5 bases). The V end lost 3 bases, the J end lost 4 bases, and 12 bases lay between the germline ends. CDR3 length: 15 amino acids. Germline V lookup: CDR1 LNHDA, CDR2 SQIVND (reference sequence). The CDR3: CASSIPGLSTGELFF. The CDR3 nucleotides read TGTGCCAGTAGTATCCCAGGGTTGAGCACCGGGGAGCTGTTTTTT.

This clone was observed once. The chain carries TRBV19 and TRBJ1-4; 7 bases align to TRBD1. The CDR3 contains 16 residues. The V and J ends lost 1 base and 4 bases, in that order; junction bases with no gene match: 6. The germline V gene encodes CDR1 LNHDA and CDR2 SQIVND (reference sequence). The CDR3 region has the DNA TGTGCCAGTAGTATAGCCGGGGACAGATATAATGAAAAACTGTTTTTT. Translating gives CASSIAGDRYNEKLFF.

The CDR3 nucleotides are TGTGCCAGCAGCTCCGGACTAAGTGCACCCCTCCACTTT. Translated: CASSSGLSAPLHF. The genes are TRBV5-6 and TRBJ1-6; no clear D. Trimming took off 3 bases at V and 11 bases at J, with 12 bases between the two ends. From germline, CDR1 is SGHDT and CDR2 YYEEEE. The CDR3 sequence is 13 residues long.

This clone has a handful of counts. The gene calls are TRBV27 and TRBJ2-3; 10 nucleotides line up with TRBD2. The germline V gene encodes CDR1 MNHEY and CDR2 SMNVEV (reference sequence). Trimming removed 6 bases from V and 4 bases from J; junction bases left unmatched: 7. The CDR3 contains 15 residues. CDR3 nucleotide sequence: TGTGCCAGCAGGCGAGCGGGAGGGCCTCCAGATACGCAGTATTTT. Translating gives CASRRAGGPPDTQYF.

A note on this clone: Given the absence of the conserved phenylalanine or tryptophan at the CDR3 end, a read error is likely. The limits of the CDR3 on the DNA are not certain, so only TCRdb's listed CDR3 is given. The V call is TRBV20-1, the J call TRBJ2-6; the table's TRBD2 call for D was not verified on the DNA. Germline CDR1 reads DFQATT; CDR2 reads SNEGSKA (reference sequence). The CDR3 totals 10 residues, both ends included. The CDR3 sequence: CSARDPLAEG.

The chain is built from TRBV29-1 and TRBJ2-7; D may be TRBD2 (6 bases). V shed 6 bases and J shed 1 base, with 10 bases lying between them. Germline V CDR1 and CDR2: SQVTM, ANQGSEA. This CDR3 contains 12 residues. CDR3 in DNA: TGCAGCGTACTGGACTATTCCTACGAGCAGTACTTC. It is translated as CSVLDYSYEQYF.

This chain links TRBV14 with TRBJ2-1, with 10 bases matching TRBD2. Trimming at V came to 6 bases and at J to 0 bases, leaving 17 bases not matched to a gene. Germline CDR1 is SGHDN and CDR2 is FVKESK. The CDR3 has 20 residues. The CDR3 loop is CASSSLPGTSDSSSYNEQFF. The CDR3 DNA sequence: TGTGCCAGCAGTTCACTACCCGGGACTAGCGACTCGAGCTCCTACAATGAGCAGTTCTTC.

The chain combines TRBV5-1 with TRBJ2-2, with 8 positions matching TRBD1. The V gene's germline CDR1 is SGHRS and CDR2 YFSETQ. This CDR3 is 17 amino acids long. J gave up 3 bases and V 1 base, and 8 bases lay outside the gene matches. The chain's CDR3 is CASSLPDRDFYTGELFF. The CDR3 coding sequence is TGCGCCAGCAGCTTGCCGGACAGGGATTTTTACACCGGGGAGCTGTTTTTT.

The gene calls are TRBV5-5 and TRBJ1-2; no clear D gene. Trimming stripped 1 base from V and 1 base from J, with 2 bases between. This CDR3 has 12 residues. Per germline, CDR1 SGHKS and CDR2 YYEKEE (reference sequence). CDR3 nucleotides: TGTGCCAGCAGCTTGCTTAACTATGGCTACACCTTC. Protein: CASSLLNYGYTF.